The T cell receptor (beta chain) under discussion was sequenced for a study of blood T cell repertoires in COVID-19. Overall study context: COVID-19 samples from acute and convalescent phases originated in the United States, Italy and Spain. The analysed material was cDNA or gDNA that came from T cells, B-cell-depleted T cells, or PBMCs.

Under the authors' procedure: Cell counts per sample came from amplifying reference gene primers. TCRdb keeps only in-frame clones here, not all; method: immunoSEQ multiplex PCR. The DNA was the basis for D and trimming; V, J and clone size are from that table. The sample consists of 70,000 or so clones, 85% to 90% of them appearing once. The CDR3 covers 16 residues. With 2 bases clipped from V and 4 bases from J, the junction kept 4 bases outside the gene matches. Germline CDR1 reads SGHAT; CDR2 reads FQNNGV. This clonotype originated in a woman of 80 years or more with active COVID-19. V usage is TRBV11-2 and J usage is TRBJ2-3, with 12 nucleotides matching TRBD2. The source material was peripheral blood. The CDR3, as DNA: TGTGCCAGCAGCTTATCACTAGCGGGAGGTGCAGATACGCAGTATTTT. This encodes CASSLSLAGGADTQYF.